The 23 T cell receptor beta chains listed next were all sequenced from one sample in a study of response to subunit inactivated influenza vaccine. TCRdb reprocessed the RT-PCR reads with MiXCR, giving one entry per CDR3 protein. The data hold about 620,000 distinct CDR3 sequences, with approximately 10% observed a single time. The data also belong to a second study, concerning T cells expressing NK-cell markers. That investigation notes: Scientists made TCR beta cDNA using 5'RACE template switching with UMIs.

The sample here was PBMCs from blood, taken on the day of vaccination. The receptor set was obtained from a man in his fifties or sixties who received an inactivated influenza vaccine.

This clonotype has just one count. This may come from a read error, since a much larger clone is one base off. J is TRBJ2-2 and V is TRBV7-9; TRBD2 might be the D (5 bases). The CDR3 is 13 amino acids. Germline V CDR1 and CDR2: SEHNR, FQNEAQ (reference sequence). The CDR3 protein is CASSVRLTGELYF. CDR3 coding DNA: TGTGCCAGCAGCGTAAGGTTAACCGGGGAGCTGTATTTT.

V gene TRBV5-1 combines with J gene TRBJ2-3; 8 bases line up with TRBD2. V gave up 6 bases and J gave up 2 bases; unmatched junction bases: 14. Germline-derived CDR1 and CDR2 are SGHRS and YFSETQ. This CDR3 comprises 17 residues. The CDR3 DNA follows: TGCGCCAGCACCGCATTGGGGGCAGCGGGGGCCACAGATACGCAGTATTTT. Translation gives CASTALGAAGATDTQYF.

In this sample, this clonotype turned up a few times. J is TRBJ1-6 and V is TRBV12-3 or TRBV12-4; no clear D gene. The length of the CDR3 is 17 residues. Trimming took 1 base from V and 13 from J, leaving 23 bases between them. The CDR3 DNA reads as TGTGCCAGCAGTTTAGTCAGCCCGCCCTCTAATGGAATTCCCCTCCACTTT. Residues: CASSLVSPPSNGIPLHF.

This clonotype was counted only a few times. The V and J genes are TRBV29-1 and TRBJ1-2; D is unclear. The CDR3 covers 12 residues. Germline CDR1 SQVTM, CDR2 ANQGSEA. With 4 bases removed from V and 6 bases from J, the gap between germline ends came to 12 bases. CDR3 nucleotides: TGCAGCGTTGTTCCAGATTTACATGGCTACACCTTC. Amino acid sequence: CSVVPDLHGYTF.

This clonotype was observed a few times. The rearrangement joins TRBV27 to TRBJ1-4; D unresolved. Per the germline V gene, CDR1 is MNHEY and CDR2 is SMNVEV (reference sequence). The CDR3 has 18 residues. With 0 bases removed from V and 0 bases from J, the gap between germline ends came to 14 bases. The CDR3 loop is CASSLSRAAFTTNEKLFF. The CDR3 DNA reads TGTGCCAGCAGTTTATCGAGGGCAGCTTTTACAACTAATGAAAAACTGTTTTTT.

This clonotype was detected ten times or more. The chain joins TRBV27 to TRBJ2-1; D may be TRBD1 (6 bases). CDR1 is MNHEY, CDR2 SMNVEV, per germline (reference sequence). V lost 6 bases to trimming and J lost 8 bases, with 20 bases between them. CDR3 size: 15 residues. CDR3 loop: CASRDSGHPLDEQFF. The CDR3 nucleotides read TGTGCCAGCAGAGATTCGGGACATCCCCTCGATGAGCAGTTCTTC.

The sample holds many counts of this clonotype. V gene TRBV18 combines with J gene TRBJ2-1; D might be TRBD2 (6 bases). The CDR3 extends over 15 amino acids. V gave up 1 base and J gave up 2 bases, with 9 bases separating them. Per the germline V gene, CDR1 is KGHSH and CDR2 is LQKENI. The CDR3 loop reads CASSPRREAYNEQFF. The CDR3, as DNA: TGTGCCAGCTCACCACGCAGGGAGGCCTACAATGAGCAGTTCTTC.

This clonotype was seen more than once but under ten times. The chain couples TRBV7-2 to TRBJ2-5; D might be TRBD2 (6 bases). Germline V CDR1 and CDR2: SGHTA, FQGNSA. Trimming took off 5 bases at V and 5 bases at J, with 15 bases between the two ends. The CDR3 extends over 14 amino acids. This chain's CDR3 is CASSPGRGWETQYF. As DNA, the CDR3 is TGTGCCAGCAGCCCCGGGCGGGGCTGGGAGACCCAGTACTTC.

This clonotype was detected a few times. V is TRBV7-2 and J is TRBJ1-1, with TRBD1 as a possible D gene (5 bases). Germline CDR1 is SGHTA and CDR2 is FQGNSA. CDR3 size: 15 residues. V was trimmed by 7 bases and J by 0 bases, leaving 15 bases between them. CDR3 bases: TGTGCCAGCATCGCCGGGGGTGCAGTGAACACTGAAGCTTTCTTT. Its translation is CASIAGGAVNTEAFF.

V gene TRBV2 combines with J gene TRBJ2-5; D is uncertain. Germline CDR1 and CDR2: SNHLY and FYNNEI. This CDR3 contains 13 residues. The V and J ends lost 4 bases and 0 bases respectively, with 6 bases between them. The CDR3 spells CASSVSNQETQYF. In nucleotides, the CDR3 is TGTGCCAGCAGTGTCTCTAACCAAGAGACCCAGTACTTC.

There are many counts of this clonotype. V is TRBV5-1 and J is TRBJ2-1; D may correspond to TRBD1 or TRBD2 (5 bases each). The CDR3 is 13 amino acids. The V and J ends lost 4 bases and 5 bases respectively, with 10 bases between them. Germline V lookup: CDR1 SGHRS, CDR2 YFSETQ. The CDR3 bases are TGCGCCAGCAGCCCGGGACGGGACAATGAGCAGTTCTTC. Amino acid sequence: CASSPGRDNEQFF.

This clonotype showed up many times. This chain uses TRBV23-1 with TRBJ1-2; D perhaps matches TRBD1 (5 bases). TRBV23-1 is flagged as an ORF with uncertain function. V was clipped by 6 bases and J by 14 bases, with 13 bases between them. CDR3 length equals 10 residues. CDR3 amino acids: CASSRTGETF. The DNA for the CDR3 is TGCGCCAGCAGCAGAACGGGGGAGACCTTC.

The DNA of the CDR3 is TGTGCCAGCAGTCAGACCCCGGGACAGGGGTATGAGCAGTTCTTC. Translating gives CASSQTPGQGYEQFF. This rearrangement joins TRBV7-3 to TRBJ2-1; 10 bases match TRBD1. Germline V gene data show CDR1 as SGHTA and CDR2 as FQGTGA. CDR3 length: 15 residues. The V and J ends lost 6 bases and 8 bases, in that order; junction bases with no gene match: 10.

This chain joins TRBV11-2 and TRBJ2-5; either TRBD1 or TRBD2 may fit D (5 bases each). V was cut by 2 bases and J by 4 bases, with 20 bases left in between. The CDR3 is made up of 17 amino acids. CDR1 is SGHAT and CDR2 is FQNNGV in the germline V gene. The CDR3 sequence: CASSLRSIRDGRETQYF. The CDR3 bases are TGTGCCAGCAGCTTAAGATCCATCCGGGACGGCCGAGAGACCCAGTACTTC.

This clonotype was found a few times. This rearrangement joins TRBV9 to TRBJ2-3; 10 nucleotides line up with TRBD2. This CDR3 has 16 amino acids. Germline CDR1 reads SGDLS; CDR2 reads YYNGEE. The junction had 5 bases not matched to a gene; V was cut back by 0 bases and J by 4 bases. Here the CDR3 reads CASSVGSSGSADTQYF. The CDR3 bases are TGTGCCAGCAGCGTAGGGTCTAGCGGGAGCGCAGATACGCAGTATTTT.

The chain uses TRBV20-1 and TRBJ2-6; 8 nucleotides match TRBD1. Trimming took 3 bases from V and 2 from J; bases not matched to a gene: 6. The CDR3 is 16 residues long. Per the germline V gene, CDR1 is DFQATT and CDR2 is SNEGSKA (reference sequence). The CDR3 DNA is TGCAGTGCTAGTCAGACAGGGGTAGCTGGGGCCAACGTCCTGACTTTC. It is translated as CSASQTGVAGANVLTF.

The chain couples TRBV5-1 to TRBJ2-7, with D uncertain. V lost 4 bases to trimming and J lost 2 bases, with 16 bases between them. This CDR3 spans 15 amino acids. Germline loops: CDR1 SGHRS, CDR2 YFSETQ. The CDR3, as DNA: TGCGCCAGCAGCCACCGGTCTACCGAGGCCTACGAGCAGTACTTC. It translates to CASSHRSTEAYEQYF.

This sequence joins TRBV7-6 and TRBJ2-4; D is undetermined. Trimming shortened V by 0 bases and J by 7 bases, and 10 bases separated the two germline ends. CDR1 is SGHVS and CDR2 is FNYEAQ in the germline V gene. CDR3 length equals 14 residues. CDR3 sequence: CASSLAVGFNIQYF. CDR3 in DNA: TGTGCCAGCAGCTTAGCCGTGGGATTCAACATTCAGTACTTC.

The chain carries TRBV5-1 and TRBJ2-1; 12 nucleotides agree with TRBD2. The trim removed 0 bases at V and 9 bases at J, leaving 4 bases unmatched. Germline-derived CDR1 and CDR2 are SGHRS and YFSETQ. This CDR3 spans 15 amino acids. Here the CDR3 reads CASSLELAGGGEQFF. The CDR3 DNA reads TGCGCCAGCAGCTTGGAACTAGCGGGAGGAGGTGAGCAGTTCTTC. The whole variable domain, filled in from reference TRBV5-1 and TRBJ2-1, reads KAGVTQTPRYLIKTRGQQVTLSCSPISGHRSVSWYQQTPGQGLQFLFEYFSETQRNKGNFPGRFSGRQFSNSRSEMNVSTLELGDSALYLCASSLELAGGGEQFFGPGTRLTVL.

This clonotype was seen only a few times. The DNA for the CDR3 is TGTGCCAGCAGCTTTTTGGGTGGCGAGCAGTACTTC. Translation: CASSFLGGEQYF. The genes are TRBV7-2 and TRBJ2-7, with no clear D. V gave up 3 bases and J gave up 6 bases, with 9 bases separating them. Germline V lookup: CDR1 SGHTA, CDR2 FQGNSA. The CDR3 spans 12 residues.

This clonotype has more than one count but fewer than ten. This chain uses TRBV2 with TRBJ2-3; D possibly corresponds to TRBD1 (6 bases). The CDR3 runs to 15 residues. Germline V gene data show CDR1 as SNHLY and CDR2 as FYNNEI. Trimming took 7 bases from V and 5 from J, leaving 19 bases between them. The CDR3 coding sequence is TGTGCCAGCAAGCTACGGGCAGGGGCCGGAGATACGCAGTATTTT. Translation: CASKLRAGAGDTQYF.

This clonotype was seen only a few times. The J gene is TRBJ2-1, the V gene TRBV12-3 or TRBV12-4; maybe TRBD1 (6 bases). Deletions cut 3 bases from V and 12 bases from J, with 18 bases between. The CDR3 has 14 amino acids. CDR3 loop: CASSLGVRDKMQFF. The CDR3 coding sequence is TGTGCCAGCAGTTTGGGTGTACGGGACAAAATGCAGTTCTTC.

This rearrangement joins TRBV6-1 to TRBJ1-2; no definite D call. The CDR3 covers 13 residues. V dropped 6 bases and J dropped 6 bases, with 14 bases sitting between them. Germline V lookup: CDR1 MNHNS, CDR2 SASEGT. Here the CDR3 reads CASSRVLLHGYTF. CDR3 nucleotides: TGTGCCAGCAGCCGCGTCCTTCTCCATGGCTACACCTTC.